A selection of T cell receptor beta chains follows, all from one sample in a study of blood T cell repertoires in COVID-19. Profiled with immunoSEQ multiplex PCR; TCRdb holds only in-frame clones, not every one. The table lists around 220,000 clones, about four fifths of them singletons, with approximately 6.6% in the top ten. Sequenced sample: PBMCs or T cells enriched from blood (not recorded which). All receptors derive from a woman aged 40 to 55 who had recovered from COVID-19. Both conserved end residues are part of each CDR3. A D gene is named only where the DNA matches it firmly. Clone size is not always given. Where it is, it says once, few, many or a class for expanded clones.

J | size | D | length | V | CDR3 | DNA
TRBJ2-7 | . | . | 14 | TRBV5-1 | CASSTLASRGEQYF | TGCGCCAGCAGTACCTTGGCCAGCCGGGGCGAGCAGTACTTC
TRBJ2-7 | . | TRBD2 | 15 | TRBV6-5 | CASILSGRPSYEQYF | TGTGCCAGCATTCTAAGCGGGAGGCCCTCCTACGAGCAGTACTTC
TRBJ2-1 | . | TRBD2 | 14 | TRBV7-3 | CASSLSGRANEQFF | TGTGCCAGCAGCTTGAGCGGGAGGGCGAATGAGCAGTTCTTC
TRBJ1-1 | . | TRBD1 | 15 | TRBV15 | CATSREGTGSTEAFF | TGTGCCACCAGCAGAGAGGGGACAGGGTCCACTGAAGCTTTCTTT
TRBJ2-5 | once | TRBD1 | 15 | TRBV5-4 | CASRHSGTGLETQYF | TGTGCCAGCAGGCACTCCGGGACAGGGCTGGAGACCCAGTACTTC
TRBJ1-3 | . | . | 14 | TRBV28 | CASTPRSSGNTIYF | TGTGCCAGCACTCCCCGGAGCTCTGGAAACACCATATATTTT
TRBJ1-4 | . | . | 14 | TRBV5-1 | CASSLGATNEKLFF | TGCGCCAGCAGCTTAGGGGCAACTAATGAAAAACTGTTTTTT
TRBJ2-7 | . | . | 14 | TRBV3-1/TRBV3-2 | CASSQRGQRNEQYF | TGTGCCAGCAGCCAGCGGGGGCAGAGAAACGAGCAGTACTTC
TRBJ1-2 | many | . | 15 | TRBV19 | CASSIWFGDSEGYTF | TGTGCCAGTAGTATTTGGTTCGGGGATAGTGAAGGCTACACCTTC
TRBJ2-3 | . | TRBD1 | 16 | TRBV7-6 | CASSPRTGTSTDTQYF | TGTGCCAGCAGCCCTCGGACAGGAACTAGCACAGATACGCAGTATTTT
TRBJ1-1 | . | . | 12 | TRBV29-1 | CSVVYRDAEAFF | TGCAGCGTTGTTTACAGGGACGCTGAAGCTTTCTTT
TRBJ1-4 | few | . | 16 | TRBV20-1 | CSASSRESGSGEKLFF | TGCAGTGCTAGTAGTAGGGAATCCGGGAGTGGTGAAAAACTGTTTTTT
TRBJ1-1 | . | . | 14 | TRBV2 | CASSDQALNTEAFF | TGTGCCAGCAGTGACCAGGCTCTGAACACTGAAGCTTTCTTT
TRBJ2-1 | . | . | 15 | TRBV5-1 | CASSLASARGNEQFF | TGCGCCAGCAGCTTGGCCTCGGCTAGAGGCAATGAGCAGTTCTTC
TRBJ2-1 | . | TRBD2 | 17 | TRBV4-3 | CASSQDVGGLGSIEQFF | TGCGCCAGCAGCCAAGATGTAGGGGGACTAGGATCCATCGAGCAGTTCTTC
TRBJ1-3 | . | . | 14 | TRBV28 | CASSSWDREGPIYF | TGTGCCAGCAGTTCCTGGGACCGGGAGGGCCCCATATATTTT
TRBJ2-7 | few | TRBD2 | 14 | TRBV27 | CASSHRLAGAQQYF | TGTGCCAGCAGCCACCGGCTAGCGGGAGCCCAGCAGTACTTC
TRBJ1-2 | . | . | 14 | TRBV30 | CAWSVPGNYYGYTF | TGTGCCTGGAGTGTACCAGGAAATTACTATGGCTACACCTTC
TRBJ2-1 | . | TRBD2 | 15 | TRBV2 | CASSEGMGGAGEQFF | TGTGCCAGCAGTGAAGGGATGGGAGGAGCGGGGGAGCAGTTCTTC
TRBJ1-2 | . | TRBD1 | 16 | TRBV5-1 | CASSFDPGQGSDGYTF | TGCGCCAGCAGCTTTGACCCGGGACAGGGTAGTGACGGCTACACCTTC
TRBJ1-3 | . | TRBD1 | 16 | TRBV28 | CASSPALATGGNTIYF | TGTGCCAGCAGCCCGGCCCTCGCGACAGGGGGAAACACCATATATTTT
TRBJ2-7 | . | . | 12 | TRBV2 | CASSGEGDEQYF | TGTGCCAGCAGTGGCGAAGGAGACGAGCAGTACTTC